The next 6 T cell receptor beta chains were all read from a single sample in a study of cytomegalovirus exposure and HLA in healthy donors. PCR was performed using 60 Vbeta and 13 Jbeta primers. The method was immunoSEQ multiplex PCR; TCRdb's version includes in-frame clones alone and lacks a portion of them. The data contain fewer than 250,000 clones, 70% to 90% of them singletons. Sequencing input: PBMCs. These TCRs come from a woman between 18 and 29 years old in good health and CMV-seronegative.

The rearrangement uses TRBV6-5 and TRBJ2-1, with 7 positions matching TRBD1. In germline, CDR1 is MNHEY, CDR2 SVGAGI. This CDR3 has 15 amino acids. J lost 9 bases, V lost 4 bases, and 12 bases had no gene match. CDR3 region: CASSSESTGSGEQFF. The DNA for the CDR3 is TGTGCCAGCAGTTCCGAGTCGACAGGGAGTGGTGAGCAGTTCTTC.

This clone was detected once. The rearrangement links TRBV11-2 to TRBJ2-5; D perhaps matches TRBD1 (6 bases). Trimming cost V 2 bases and J 5 bases, with 21 bases left between them. Germline V CDR1 and CDR2: SGHAT, FQNNGV. The CDR3 runs to 17 residues. CDR3 amino acids: CASSLSRNTGRWETQYF. The DNA for the CDR3 is TGTGCCAGCAGCTTATCCCGAAATACAGGGAGATGGGAGACCCAGTACTTC.

The chain couples TRBV5-1 to TRBJ2-7, with no clear D. Germline V gene sequence: CDR1 SGHRS, CDR2 YFSETQ. V was pared by 1 base and J by 6 bases, with 11 bases between. The length of the CDR3 is 13 residues. CDR3 sequence: CASSLPRTGEQYF. CDR3 DNA: TGCGCCAGCAGCTTGCCTAGAACGGGCGAGCAGTACTTC.

This clone is a singleton in its sample. The rearrangement links TRBV11-2 to TRBJ1-3; TRBD1 might be the D (6 bases). V shed 5 bases and J shed 8 bases, with 19 bases lying between them. The germline gives CDR1 SGHAT, CDR2 FQNNGV. The CDR3 length is 15 residues. The CDR3 here is CASSPPQGIEDTIYF. The DNA for the CDR3 is TGTGCCAGCAGCCCTCCACAGGGTATCGAAGACACCATATATTTT.

V usage is TRBV6-1 and J usage is TRBJ2-7, with TRBD1 matching over 8 bases. The CDR3 has 13 amino acids. Germline CDR1 and CDR2: MNHNS and SASEGT. J gave up 3 bases and V 7 bases, and 5 bases lay outside the gene matches. The CDR3 DNA follows: TGTGCCAGCACTGAGACAGGGGACTACGAGCAGTACTTC. Translated, it gives CASTETGDYEQYF.

This chain uses TRBV28 with TRBJ1-2, with a weak D call TRBD1 (5 bases). Germline V CDR1 and CDR2: MDHEN, SYDVKM. Between the trimmed V and J ends, which lost 4 bases and 0 bases, there was a span of 12 bases. The CDR3 is made up of 15 amino acids. DNA of the CDR3: TGTGCCAGCAGTTCGGGCCGCAGGGCTAACTATGGCTACACCTTC. Protein sequence: CASSSGRRANYGYTF.